The entry below gives a single T cell receptor (beta chain) sequence along with its context. The sample is drawn from a study of T cell responses to AZD1222 COVID-19 vaccine. Libraries were prepared by immunoSEQ multiplex PCR; TCRdb keeps only in-frame clonotypes and omits some of them. The data hold 30,000 to 35,000 clones, with approximately 90% observed a single time. Trimming left V 2 bases short and J 11 bases short, with 13 bases between. The germline V gene encodes CDR1 MNHNY and CDR2 SVGAGI (reference sequence). CDR3 length equals 13 residues. The rearrangement links TRBV6-6 to TRBJ1-5; D unresolved. The sample was peripheral blood, taken on day 0 of AZD1222 vaccination. The sequence derives from an adult in good health. The CDR3 spells CASSYEGPRAQHF. CDR3 nucleotides: TGTGCCAGCAGTTACGAAGGGCCTCGGGCCCAGCATTTT.